The 18 T cell receptor beta chains below all came from one sample that was sequenced in a study of blood T cells in healthy people across ages. For the second PCR, which ran for about 7 to 11 cycles, a sample-barcoded 5' primer and a J-beta primer mix were used. TCRdb reprocessed the 5' RACE reads with MiXCR, giving one entry per CDR3 protein. The sample consists of hundreds of thousands of distinct CDR3 sequences, around 52% of them appearing once. The sequenced material came from blood. The receptors stem from an elderly woman in good health.

The V call is TRBV12-3 or TRBV12-4, the J call TRBJ1-1; tentative D call: TRBD1 (6 bases). V lost 3 bases to trimming and J lost 5 bases, with 10 bases between them. This CDR3 is 13 amino acids long. Here the CDR3 reads CASSFRDITEAFF. In DNA, the CDR3 is TGTGCCAGCAGTTTTAGGGACATAACTGAAGCTTTCTTT.

To note about this clonotype: A much larger clone is a single base away; this may be a read error. The CDR3 DNA reads TGTGCCACCAGCTCGGGCCGAAACTCCTCCAATGAGCAGTTCTTC. Translated: CATSSGRNSSNEQFF. This chain links TRBV15 with TRBJ2-1, with D unclear. The CDR3 is 15 residues long. Per germline, CDR1 LNHNV and CDR2 YYDKDF (reference sequence).

This clonotype has a single count. A single base separates this from a much larger clone, so it may be a read error. This chain links TRBV7-3 with TRBJ2-7; D gene ambiguous. V lost 1 base to trimming and J lost 7 bases, with 20 bases between them. The V gene's germline CDR1 is SGHTA and CDR2 FQGTGA. CDR3 length: 16 residues. CDR3 coding DNA: TGTGCCAGCAGCTTAATGGGCCGGGTGTTGGGCAATGAGCAGTACTTC. It translates to CASSLMGRVLGNEQYF. The complete variable domain, with remaining parts taken from reference TRBV7-3 and TRBJ2-7, reads GAGVSQTPSNKVTEKGKYVELRCDPISGHTALYWYRQSLGQGPEFLIYFQGTGAADDSGLPNDRFFAVRPEGSVSTLKIQRTERGDSAVYLCASSLMGRVLGNEQYFGPGTRLTVT.

Points on this clonotype: Being one base from a much bigger clone, this may be a read error. V is TRBV12-3 or TRBV12-4 and J is TRBJ2-1; 8 bases are a match to TRBD2. This CDR3 has 12 residues. V lost 7 bases, J lost 10 bases, and 6 bases stayed unmatched. The CDR3 DNA follows: TGTGCCAGCAATTTCGGGGGGGGAGAGCAGTTCTTC. It translates to CASNFGGGEQFF.

This clonotype was counted a few times. This sequence joins TRBV28 and TRBJ2-4; no firm D call. The CDR3 length is 15 residues. Germline V gene sequence: CDR1 MDHEN, CDR2 SYDVKM. V lost 5 bases, J lost 0 bases, and 11 bases lay in between. The CDR3 sequence is CASSTLLIAKNIQYF. CDR3 DNA sequence: TGTGCCAGCAGTACCTTACTTATAGCCAAAAACATTCAGTACTTC.

The chain joins TRBV7-9 to TRBJ2-3; 14 positions match TRBD2. Germline V gene sequence: CDR1 SEHNR, CDR2 FQNEAQ (reference sequence). The CDR3 sequence is 17 residues long. The V segment lost 7 bases and the J segment 1 base; nucleotides outside the gene matches: 7. The DNA for the CDR3 is TGTGCCAGCACCAGACTAGCGGGGGGGCGGGGCACAGATACGCAGTATTTT. It translates to CASTRLAGGRGTDTQYF.

There are many counts of this clonotype. The chain has TRBV12-3 or TRBV12-4 and TRBJ2-4; D might be TRBD1 (6 bases). Deletions cut 8 bases from V and 0 bases from J, with 14 bases between. The CDR3 spans 15 residues. The chain's CDR3 is CASGNRVIAKNIQYF. Written as DNA, the CDR3 is TGTGCCAGCGGCAACAGGGTGATAGCCAAAAACATTCAGTACTTC.

This clonotype appeared a few times. Written as DNA, the CDR3 is TGTGCCAGCAGTTTCAGGACAGGGGGTTCGGGTCAGCCCCAGCATTTT. The encoded protein is CASSFRTGGSGQPQHF. This chain links TRBV28 with TRBJ1-5; 10 nucleotides align to TRBD1. CDR1 is MDHEN, CDR2 SYDVKM, per germline. The CDR3 is 16 amino acids. The V segment lost 3 bases and the J segment 6 bases; nucleotides outside the gene matches: 8.

For this clonotype: A much larger clone is a single base away; this may be a read error. This chain connects TRBV12-3 or TRBV12-4 to TRBJ1-1; D not certain. V dropped 3 bases and J dropped 10 bases, with 18 bases sitting between them. This CDR3 has 14 residues. CDR3 loop: CASSFGVPLGPAFF. In DNA, the CDR3 is TGTGCCAGCAGTTTCGGGGTCCCCCTAGGGCCAGCTTTCTTT.

The chain combines TRBV5-1 with TRBJ1-1; D may be TRBD1 (5 bases). The CDR3 spans 15 residues. The V gene lost 0 bases and the J gene lost 5 bases, with 14 bases spanning the gap. Germline lookup yields CDR1 SGHRS and CDR2 YFSETQ. CDR3: CASSLEGQGMTEAFF. DNA for the CDR3: TGCGCCAGCAGCTTGGAGGGTCAGGGTATGACTGAAGCTTTCTTT.

This clonotype was recorded at least ten times. The gene calls are TRBV5-1 and TRBJ2-7; D unclear. Looked up from germline, CDR1 is SGHRS and CDR2 is YFSETQ. With 0 bases removed from V and 2 bases from J, the gap between germline ends came to 6 bases. This CDR3 contains 13 residues. CDR3 protein: CASSLDSPYEQYF. The CDR3 DNA reads TGCGCCAGCAGCTTGGACTCTCCCTACGAGCAGTACTTC.

This chain uses TRBV12-3 or TRBV12-4 with TRBJ2-7; tentative D call: TRBD1 (5 bases). With the DNA end fitting TRBJ2-5 better, the J assignment may be wrong. The length of the CDR3 is 13 residues. DNA of the CDR3: TGTGCCAGCAGTTTGGACAACCTTGGGACCCAGTACTTC. Protein product: CASSLDNLGTQYF.

The chain couples TRBV6-5 to TRBJ2-7; D may be TRBD2 (6 bases). Germline CDR1 MNHEY, CDR2 SVGAGI. The CDR3 consists of 14 residues. V gave up 5 bases and J gave up 1 base, with 12 bases separating them. In DNA form, the CDR3 reads TGTGCCAGCAGTCACGGGGAGGTATCCTACGAGCAGTACTTC. This gives the protein CASSHGEVSYEQYF.

With respect to this clonotype: This may be a read error, as it is one base from a much larger clone. V usage is TRBV28 and J usage is TRBJ2-1; D is unresolved. The CDR3 has 13 residues. CDR1 is MDHEN, CDR2 SYDVKM, per germline. V lost 5 bases and J 10 bases, leaving 15 bases between the germline ends. CDR3 sequence: CASSVGIPPEQFF. CDR3 bases: TGTGCCAGCAGTGTGGGGATCCCACCCGAGCAGTTCTTC. Full variable domain (missing parts from reference TRBV28 and TRBJ2-1): DVKVTQSSRYLVKRTGEKVFLECVQDMDHENMFWYRQDPGLGLRLIYFSYDVKMKEKGDIPEGYSVSREKKERFSLILESASTNQTSMYLCASSVGIPPEQFFGPGTRLTVL.

This clonotype showed up just once. The chain has TRBV27 and TRBJ2-7; TRBD1 agrees at 9 bases. The ends lost 2 bases at V and 3 bases at J; junction bases unmatched: 8. CDR3 length: 16 amino acids. Germline CDR1 is MNHEY and CDR2 is SMNVEV (reference sequence). CDR3 sequence: CASSLGPADRGYEQYF. The CDR3 DNA follows: TGTGCCAGCAGTTTAGGCCCGGCGGACAGGGGCTACGAGCAGTACTTC.

This chain uses TRBV27 with TRBJ1-6, with 8 bases fitting TRBD1. The V and J ends lost 3 bases and 7 bases, in that order; junction bases with no gene match: 2. The germline CDR1 and CDR2 sequences are MNHEY and SMNVEV (reference sequence). This CDR3 has 14 amino acids. This CDR3 is CASSLGQANSPLHF. CDR3 nucleotide sequence: TGTGCCAGCAGTTTGGGACAGGCGAATTCACCCCTCCACTTT.

This clonotype was recorded at least ten times. This rearrangement joins TRBV12-3 or TRBV12-4 to TRBJ2-1, with D unresolved. There are 12 residues in the CDR3. V was trimmed by 4 bases and J by 4 bases, leaving 5 bases between them. CDR3 nucleotides: TGTGCCAGCAGTTCTGGGTACAATGAGCAGTTCTTC. This gives the protein CASSSGYNEQFF.

This clonotype was counted between two and nine times. In nucleotides, the CDR3 is TGCAGTGCTATGGCTAGCGGGGAATACGGCGAGCAGTACTTC. It specifies CSAMASGEYGEQYF. V gene TRBV20-1 combines with J gene TRBJ2-7; 9 bases fit TRBD2. V dropped 4 bases and J dropped 6; count of bases not matched to a gene: 10. The CDR3 loop spans 14 amino acids. Germline CDR1 reads DFQATT; CDR2 reads SNEGSKA (reference sequence).